Listed below are T cell receptor beta chains from one sample, sequenced in a study of cytotoxic CD8 clonotypes in ibrutinib-treated CLL. Assay used: immunoSEQ multiplex PCR; TCRdb lists only in-frame clones, some missing. The sample lists over 130,000 clones, around 84% occurring once. The sample in question was PBMCs, obtained after 36 months of ibrutinib treatment. These receptors were taken from a human donor with chronic lymphocytic leukemia. Both conserved end residues are part of each CDR3. Each record gives: J gene, D gene, clone size, V gene, CDR3 protein, CDR3 DNA. The D gene is left open where the match is weak. Clone size, where shown, is once, few, many, or a class for clones that have expanded.

J gene: TRBJ2-2
D gene: TRBD1
clone size: few
V gene: TRBV2
CDR3 protein: CASSGQGPAGELFF
CDR3 DNA: TGTGCCAGCAGTGGACAGGGGCCCGCCGGGGAGCTGTTTTTT

J gene: TRBJ2-7
D gene: TRBD1
clone size: -
V gene: TRBV4-2
CDR3 protein: CASSQGDSYEQYF
CDR3 DNA: TGTGCCAGCAGCCAAGGGGACAGCTACGAGCAGTACTTC

J gene: TRBJ1-4
D gene: -
clone size: few
V gene: TRBV28
CDR3 protein: CASTNPRDGTKLFF
CDR3 DNA: TGTGCCAGCACGAATCCCCGGGATGGAACAAAACTGTTTTTT

J gene: TRBJ2-7
D gene: TRBD2
clone size: -
V gene: TRBV7-9
CDR3 protein: CASSLWITSGRHEQYF
CDR3 DNA: TGTGCCAGCAGCTTATGGATCACTAGCGGGAGGCACGAGCAGTACTTC

J gene: TRBJ1-2
D gene: -
clone size: -
V gene: TRBV5-6
CDR3 protein: CASSLASSSGYTF
CDR3 DNA: TGTGCCAGCAGCTTGGCAAGTTCCAGCGGCTACACCTTC

J gene: TRBJ1-3
D gene: -
clone size: -
V gene: TRBV5-1
CDR3 protein: CASSLSGGPGNTIYF
CDR3 DNA: TGCGCCAGCAGCTTGTCCGGAGGACCTGGAAACACCATATATTTT

J gene: TRBJ1-4
D gene: -
clone size: -
V gene: TRBV7-9
CDR3 protein: CASSRSLGAAGEKLFF
CDR3 DNA: TGTGCCAGCAGCCGAAGTTTAGGGGCGGCTGGTGAAAAACTGTTTTTT

J gene: TRBJ2-5
D gene: -
clone size: -
V gene: TRBV18
CDR3 protein: CASSPGTTQETQYF
CDR3 DNA: TGTGCCAGCTCACCAGGGACCACCCAAGAGACCCAGTACTTC

J gene: TRBJ2-2
D gene: TRBD1
clone size: once
V gene: TRBV23-1
CDR3 protein: CASSHLPPDRFNTGELFF
CDR3 DNA: TGCGCCAGCAGTCACCTCCCACCGGACAGGTTTAACACCGGGGAGCTGTTTTTT

J gene: TRBJ2-2
D gene: -
clone size: -
V gene: TRBV27
CDR3 protein: CASSPYRGNTGELFF
CDR3 DNA: TGTGCCAGCAGTCCGTACAGAGGAAACACCGGGGAGCTGTTTTTT

J gene: TRBJ2-1
D gene: -
clone size: -
V gene: TRBV28
CDR3 protein: CASSILIYNEQFF
CDR3 DNA: TGTGCCAGCAGCATTCTCATTTACAATGAGCAGTTCTTC

J gene: TRBJ2-2
D gene: -
clone size: -
V gene: TRBV5-1
CDR3 protein: CASRNVELFF
CDR3 DNA: TGCGCCAGCAGGAATGTGGAGCTGTTTTTT

J gene: TRBJ1-2
D gene: -
clone size: -
V gene: TRBV5-5
CDR3 protein: CASSRGGPYGYTF
CDR3 DNA: TGTGCCAGCAGCCGGGGAGGACCCTATGGCTACACCTTC

J gene: TRBJ2-5
D gene: -
clone size: -
V gene: TRBV5-1
CDR3 protein: CASSLGWSVEETQYF
CDR3 DNA: TGCGCCAGCAGCTTGGGGTGGAGTGTAGAAGAGACCCAGTACTTC

J gene: TRBJ1-2
D gene: -
clone size: -
V gene: TRBV10-1
CDR3 protein: CASSADSVYGYTF
CDR3 DNA: TGCGCCAGCAGCGCGGACAGCGTCTATGGCTACACCTTC

J gene: TRBJ2-3
D gene: -
clone size: -
V gene: TRBV6-5
CDR3 protein: CASSNTDTQYF
CDR3 DNA: TGTGCCAGCAGTAACACAGATACGCAGTATTTT

J gene: TRBJ2-5
D gene: -
clone size: -
V gene: TRBV5-1
CDR3 protein: CASSSDRTTKYQETQYF
CDR3 DNA: TGCGCCAGCAGCTCCGACAGGACCACGAAGTACCAAGAGACCCAGTACTTC

J gene: TRBJ1-4
D gene: -
clone size: -
V gene: TRBV18
CDR3 protein: CASSPAGVRQKLFF
CDR3 DNA: TGTGCCAGCTCACCTGCAGGGGTTCGGCAAAAACTGTTTTTT

J gene: TRBJ2-7
D gene: -
clone size: -
V gene: TRBV19
CDR3 protein: CATSRPDGAYEQYF
CDR3 DNA: TGTGCCACCTCGCGCCCGGACGGAGCCTACGAGCAGTACTTC

J gene: TRBJ1-2
D gene: TRBD1
clone size: -
V gene: TRBV7-2
CDR3 protein: CASSLTGTGYGYTF
CDR3 DNA: TGTGCCAGCAGCCTTACCGGGACAGGATATGGCTACACCTTC